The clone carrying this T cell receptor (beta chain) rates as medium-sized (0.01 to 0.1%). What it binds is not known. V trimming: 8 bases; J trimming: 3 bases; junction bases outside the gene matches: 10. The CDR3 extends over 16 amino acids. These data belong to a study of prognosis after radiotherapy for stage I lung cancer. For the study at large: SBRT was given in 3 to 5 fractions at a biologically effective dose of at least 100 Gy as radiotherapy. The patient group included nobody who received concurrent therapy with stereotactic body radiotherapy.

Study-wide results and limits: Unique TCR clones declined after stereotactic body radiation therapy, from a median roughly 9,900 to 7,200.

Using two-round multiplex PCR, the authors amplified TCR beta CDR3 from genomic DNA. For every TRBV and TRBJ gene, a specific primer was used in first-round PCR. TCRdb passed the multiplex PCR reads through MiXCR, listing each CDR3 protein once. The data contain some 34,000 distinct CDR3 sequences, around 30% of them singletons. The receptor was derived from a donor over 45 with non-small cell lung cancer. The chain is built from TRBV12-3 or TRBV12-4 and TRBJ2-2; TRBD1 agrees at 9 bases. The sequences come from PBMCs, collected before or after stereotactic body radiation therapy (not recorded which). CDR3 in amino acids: CASYPRDREDTGELFF. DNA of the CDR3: TGTGCCAGCTATCCGAGGGACAGGGAGGACACCGGGGAGCTGTTTTTT.